This TCR beta chain was identified in a study of T cell repertoires in cytomegalovirus infection. Only a few counts were recorded for this clonotype. No antigen is known for it. TCRdb used MiXCR to reprocess the reads, holding one entry per CDR3 protein. This repertoire shows approximately 730,000 distinct CDR3 sequences, roughly 29% found once; its top ten account for around 12%. The sequences come from cultured CD8+ T cells from PBMCs, collected from culture after CMV antigen stimulation. This TCR was recovered from a human donor in good health (CMV status not recorded). Some clones in this sample may be carry-over from other donors' samples.

In DNA, the CDR3 is TGTGCCAGCAGTCACACCACAGGGATGGAGACCCAGTACTTC. This encodes CASSHTTGMETQYF. The gene calls are TRBV12-3 or TRBV12-4 and TRBJ2-5; possibly TRBD1 for D (6 bases). This CDR3 contains 14 residues. Trimming pared 5 bases from V and 5 bases from J, leaving 15 bases between.